A selection of T cell receptor beta chains follows, all from one sample in a study of T cell responses to AZD1222 COVID-19 vaccine. Sequenced by immunoSEQ multiplex PCR; TCRdb stores in-frame clones only, minus some. Of 85,000 to 130,000 clones detected, over 90% appear once; the ten largest clones hold about 5%. The source material was peripheral blood, sampled on day 0 of AZD1222 vaccination. Receptors originate from an adult in good health. The CDR3 runs from the conserved cysteine through the conserved F or W. Fields, in order: J gene, clone size, V gene, D gene, CDR3 DNA, CDR3 protein. D genes are given only for firm matches. Where a row states a size, it is once, few, many or the class of an expanded clone; other rows omit it.

J gene: TRBJ1-3; clone size: .; V gene: TRBV23-1; D gene: .; CDR3 DNA: TGCGCCAGCAGTCGGCGTCCACTTGGGTTAGGTGGAAACACCATATATTTT; CDR3 protein: CASSRRPLGLGGNTIYF
J gene: TRBJ1-4; clone size: .; V gene: TRBV7-9; D gene: .; CDR3 DNA: TGTGCCAGCAGCCCCGGGACTTACGAGAAACTGTTTTTT; CDR3 protein: CASSPGTYEKLFF
J gene: TRBJ1-1; clone size: .; V gene: TRBV30; D gene: .; CDR3 DNA: TGTGCCTGGAACGTAGCGTCCGAAGCTTTCTTT; CDR3 protein: CAWNVASEAFF
J gene: TRBJ1-2; clone size: .; V gene: TRBV12-3/TRBV12-4; D gene: TRBD1; CDR3 DNA: TGTGCCAGCAGTCAGGGACAGATCTATGGCTACACCTTC; CDR3 protein: CASSQGQIYGYTF
J gene: TRBJ2-1; clone size: .; V gene: TRBV27; D gene: .; CDR3 DNA: TGTGCCAGCAGTTCGGGTGCTGAGCAGTTCTTC; CDR3 protein: CASSSGAEQFF
J gene: TRBJ2-7; clone size: once; V gene: TRBV9; D gene: .; CDR3 DNA: TGTGCCAGCAGCGCAGCCGGGACAGCGGGCTACGAGCAGTACTTC; CDR3 protein: CASSAAGTAGYEQYF
J gene: TRBJ2-7; clone size: once; V gene: TRBV20-1; D gene: .; CDR3 DNA: TGCAGTGCTAGTGGGACGGGCAGACCACATGTCGAGCAGTACTTC; CDR3 protein: CSASGTGRPHVEQYF
J gene: TRBJ2-5; clone size: .; V gene: TRBV29-1; D gene: .; CDR3 DNA: TGCAGCGTTGGGTCACACGGGGGCGCTAAGTACTTC; CDR3 protein: CSVGSHGGAKYF
J gene: TRBJ1-1; clone size: .; V gene: TRBV7-2; D gene: TRBD1; CDR3 DNA: TGTGCCAGCAGCACAACAGGGGAAACTGAAGCTTTCTTT; CDR3 protein: CASSTTGETEAFF
J gene: TRBJ2-7; clone size: .; V gene: TRBV21-1; D gene: .; CDR3 DNA: TGTGCCAGCAGCAAAGACTGCAGGGGGCCTTGCGAGCAGTACTTC; CDR3 protein: CASSKDCRGPCEQYF
J gene: TRBJ2-2; clone size: .; V gene: TRBV10-3; D gene: TRBD2; CDR3 DNA: TGTGCCACGACTAGCGCGAACACCGGGGAGCTGTTTTTT; CDR3 protein: CATTSANTGELFF
J gene: TRBJ1-5; clone size: .; V gene: TRBV5-4; D gene: .; CDR3 DNA: TGTGCCAGCAGCTTGGCGGGGGTTCATAGCAATCAGCCCCAGCATTTT; CDR3 protein: CASSLAGVHSNQPQHF
J gene: TRBJ2-3; clone size: .; V gene: TRBV7-2; D gene: TRBD2; CDR3 DNA: TGTGCCAGCAGCTTAAGGGGACTAGCGGGAGATACGCAGTATTTT; CDR3 protein: CASSLRGLAGDTQYF
J gene: TRBJ2-7; clone size: .; V gene: TRBV7-8; D gene: TRBD2; CDR3 DNA: TGTGCCAGCAGCGGCCTAGCGGAGTACGAGCAGTACTTC; CDR3 protein: CASSGLAEYEQYF
J gene: TRBJ1-1; clone size: .; V gene: TRBV10-3; D gene: .; CDR3 DNA: TGTGCCATCAGGAACCAACAGGACAGGAACACTGAAGCTTTCTTT; CDR3 protein: CAIRNQQDRNTEAFF
J gene: TRBJ2-5; clone size: .; V gene: TRBV2; D gene: .; CDR3 DNA: TGTGCCAGCAGTGAGGGAGGGGGCAAGGAGACCCAGTACTTC; CDR3 protein: CASSEGGGKETQYF
J gene: TRBJ2-5; clone size: .; V gene: TRBV19; D gene: .; CDR3 DNA: TGTGCCAGTAGTATAGAGACCCAGTACTTC; CDR3 protein: CASSIETQYF
J gene: TRBJ2-1; clone size: .; V gene: TRBV4-2; D gene: TRBD2; CDR3 DNA: TGTGCCAGCAGCCAAGTTAGCGGGAGTCCAAATGAGCAGTTCTTC; CDR3 protein: CASSQVSGSPNEQFF
J gene: TRBJ2-7; clone size: .; V gene: TRBV2; D gene: TRBD1; CDR3 DNA: TGTGCCAGCTTTGCGGACAGGGGCTACGAGCAGTACTTC; CDR3 protein: CASFADRGYEQYF
J gene: TRBJ2-4; clone size: .; V gene: TRBV19; D gene: .; CDR3 DNA: TGTGCCAGTAGTCCCCGAAGGGCAGCCAAAAACATTCAGTACTTC; CDR3 protein: CASSPRRAAKNIQYF
J gene: TRBJ2-3; clone size: .; V gene: TRBV28; D gene: .; CDR3 DNA: TGTGCCAGCAGTTTCTCCCGGGGGAGGGGGGGTAGAGATACGCAGTATTTT; CDR3 protein: CASSFSRGRGGRDTQYF
J gene: TRBJ1-1; clone size: .; V gene: TRBV19; D gene: .; CDR3 DNA: TGTGCCAGTAGTATAGTGAAAGTTAACACTGAAGCTTTCTTT; CDR3 protein: CASSIVKVNTEAFF
J gene: TRBJ2-3; clone size: .; V gene: TRBV3-1/TRBV3-2; D gene: TRBD2; CDR3 DNA: TGTGCCAGCAGCCAAGAACTAGCGGGAGGTGTAGATACGCAGTATTTT; CDR3 protein: CASSQELAGGVDTQYF
J gene: TRBJ1-5; clone size: .; V gene: TRBV28; D gene: TRBD1; CDR3 DNA: TGTGCCAGCAGTTACATAGGGGGCCGGGATCAGCCCCAGCATTTT; CDR3 protein: CASSYIGGRDQPQHF
J gene: TRBJ1-1; clone size: .; V gene: TRBV13; D gene: TRBD1; CDR3 DNA: TGTGCCAGCAGCGCTGACAGGGGAAAGGCTTTCTTT; CDR3 protein: CASSADRGKAFF
J gene: TRBJ1-2; clone size: .; V gene: TRBV28; D gene: .; CDR3 DNA: TGTGCCAGCAGTTTACACGGTGGCTACACCTTC; CDR3 protein: CASSLHGGYTF
J gene: TRBJ1-2; clone size: .; V gene: TRBV7-8; D gene: .; CDR3 DNA: TGTGCCAGCAGCTTAACAGGCCGTGGCTATGGCTACACCTTC; CDR3 protein: CASSLTGRGYGYTF
J gene: TRBJ1-2; clone size: .; V gene: TRBV11-2; D gene: TRBD1; CDR3 DNA: TGTGCCAGCAGCTCACGTCCCGGGACAGGGGACCATGGCTACACCTTC; CDR3 protein: CASSSRPGTGDHGYTF
J gene: TRBJ1-6; clone size: once; V gene: TRBV18; D gene: .; CDR3 DNA: TGTGCCAGCTCAGCCGTCGACAGCCTGGGGTCACCCCTCCACTTT; CDR3 protein: CASSAVDSLGSPLHF
J gene: TRBJ1-4; clone size: .; V gene: TRBV28; D gene: TRBD1; CDR3 DNA: TGTGCCAGCAGTCCCGCGGAACAGGGGACTGAAAAACTGTTTTTT; CDR3 protein: CASSPAEQGTEKLFF
J gene: TRBJ2-3; clone size: .; V gene: TRBV30; D gene: .; CDR3 DNA: TGTGCCTGGAGCAGGACACCCGATAGCACAGATACGCAGTATTTT; CDR3 protein: CAWSRTPDSTDTQYF
J gene: TRBJ2-2; clone size: once; V gene: TRBV2; D gene: .; CDR3 DNA: TGTGCCAGCAGCGGATGGAGGGCCCAGAACACCGGGGAGCTGTTTTTT; CDR3 protein: CASSGWRAQNTGELFF
J gene: TRBJ1-2; clone size: .; V gene: TRBV18; D gene: .; CDR3 DNA: TGTGCCAGCTCACCCGGGACGGATAAGGGTGGCTACACCTTC; CDR3 protein: CASSPGTDKGGYTF
J gene: TRBJ2-7; clone size: .; V gene: TRBV28; D gene: TRBD1; CDR3 DNA: TGTGCCAGCATCCCCGACAGGGGGCCCTCCTACGAGCAGTACTTC; CDR3 protein: CASIPDRGPSYEQYF
J gene: TRBJ1-1; clone size: .; V gene: TRBV11-2; D gene: TRBD1; CDR3 DNA: TGTGCCAGCAGCTTAGCGACGGGACAGGGGGCCTCTGAAGCTTTCTTT; CDR3 protein: CASSLATGQGASEAFF
J gene: TRBJ2-1; clone size: .; V gene: TRBV4-1; D gene: .; CDR3 DNA: TGCGCCAGCAGCCAACGGGGAGTCTACAATGAGCAGTTCTTC; CDR3 protein: CASSQRGVYNEQFF
J gene: TRBJ2-1; clone size: .; V gene: TRBV27; D gene: .; CDR3 DNA: TGTGCCAGCACGACAACCGGGTTTTACAATGAGCAGTTCTTC; CDR3 protein: CASTTTGFYNEQFF
J gene: TRBJ1-2; clone size: .; V gene: TRBV7-2; D gene: .; CDR3 DNA: TGTGCCAGCAGCCCCGAGATGACCGAGGAAAATGGCTACACCTTC; CDR3 protein: CASSPEMTEENGYTF
J gene: TRBJ2-7; clone size: .; V gene: TRBV7-2; D gene: .; CDR3 DNA: TGTGCCAGCAGCTTAGACCCCTGGAGCCACGAGCAGTACTTC; CDR3 protein: CASSLDPWSHEQYF
J gene: TRBJ2-7; clone size: .; V gene: TRBV7-9; D gene: .; CDR3 DNA: TGTGCCAGCAGCTTAGCGTACTTGGACGAGCAGTACTTC; CDR3 protein: CASSLAYLDEQYF
J gene: TRBJ2-3; clone size: .; V gene: TRBV7-3; D gene: TRBD2; CDR3 DNA: TGTGCCAGCATGGCGGGAGTTGGGACAGATACGCAGTATTTT; CDR3 protein: CASMAGVGTDTQYF
J gene: TRBJ2-7; clone size: .; V gene: TRBV19; D gene: .; CDR3 DNA: TGTGCCAGTAGTGAATCCAGCTCCTACGAGCAGTACTTC; CDR3 protein: CASSESSSYEQYF
J gene: TRBJ1-5; clone size: .; V gene: TRBV15; D gene: .; CDR3 DNA: TGTGCCACCAGCCCCCCGGGAACCAATCAGCCCCAGCATTTT; CDR3 protein: CATSPPGTNQPQHF
J gene: TRBJ2-7; clone size: .; V gene: TRBV9; D gene: TRBD2; CDR3 DNA: TGTGCCAGCAGCGTGAGCGGGACGGGACTCTACGAGCAGTACTTC; CDR3 protein: CASSVSGTGLYEQYF
J gene: TRBJ1-5; clone size: .; V gene: TRBV6-5; D gene: .; CDR3 DNA: TGTGCCAGCAGTTCGGATCCAGATCAGCCCCAGCATTTT; CDR3 protein: CASSSDPDQPQHF
J gene: TRBJ2-1; clone size: .; V gene: TRBV15; D gene: .; CDR3 DNA: TGTGCCACCAGCCCCGGAGAGGATAGCTCCTACAATGAGCAGTTCTTC; CDR3 protein: CATSPGEDSSYNEQFF